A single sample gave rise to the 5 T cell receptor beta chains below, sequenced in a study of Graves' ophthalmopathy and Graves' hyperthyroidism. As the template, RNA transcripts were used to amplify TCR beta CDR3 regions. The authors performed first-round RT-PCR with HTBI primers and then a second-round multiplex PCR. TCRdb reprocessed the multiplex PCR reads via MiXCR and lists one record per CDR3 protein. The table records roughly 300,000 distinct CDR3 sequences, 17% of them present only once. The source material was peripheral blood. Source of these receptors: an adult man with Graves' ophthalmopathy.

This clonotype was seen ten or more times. The CDR3 here is CASSLWDRGSPLHF. In DNA, the CDR3 is TGTGCCAGCAGCCTATGGGACAGGGGGTCACCCCTCCACTTT. This rearrangement joins TRBV7-9 to TRBJ1-6; 11 bases agree with TRBD1. The CDR3 is made up of 14 amino acids. The trim removed 5 bases at V and 10 bases at J, leaving 4 bases unmatched. Germline assignment: CDR1 SEHNR and CDR2 FQNEAQ (reference sequence).

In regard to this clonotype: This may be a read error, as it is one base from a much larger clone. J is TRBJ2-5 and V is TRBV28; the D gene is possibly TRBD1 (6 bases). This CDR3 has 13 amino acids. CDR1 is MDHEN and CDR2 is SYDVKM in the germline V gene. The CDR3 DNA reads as TGTGCCAGCCAAGGACAGTTCCAAGGGACCCAGTACTTC. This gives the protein CASQGQFQGTQYF.

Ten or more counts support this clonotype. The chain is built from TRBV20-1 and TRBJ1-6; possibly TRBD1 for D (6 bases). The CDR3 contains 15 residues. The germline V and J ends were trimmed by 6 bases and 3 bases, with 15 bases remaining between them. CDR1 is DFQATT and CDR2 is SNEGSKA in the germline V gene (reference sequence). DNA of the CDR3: TGCAGTGCCGCAGGGGCCCAAAACTATAATTCACCCCTCCACTTT. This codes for CSAAGAQNYNSPLHF.

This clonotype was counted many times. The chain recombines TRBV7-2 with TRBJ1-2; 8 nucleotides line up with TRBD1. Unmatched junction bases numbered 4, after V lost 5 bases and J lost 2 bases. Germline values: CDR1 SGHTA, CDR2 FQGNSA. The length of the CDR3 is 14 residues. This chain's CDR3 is CASSPRQGNYGYTF. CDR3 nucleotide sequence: TGTGCCAGCAGCCCACGACAGGGGAACTATGGCTACACCTTC. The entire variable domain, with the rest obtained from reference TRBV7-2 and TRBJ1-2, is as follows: GAGVSQSPSNKVTEKGKDVELRCDPISGHTALYWYRQSLGQGLEFLIYFQGNSAPDKSGLPSDRFSAERTGGSVSTLTIQRTQQEDSAVYLCASSPRQGNYGYTFGSGTRLTVV.

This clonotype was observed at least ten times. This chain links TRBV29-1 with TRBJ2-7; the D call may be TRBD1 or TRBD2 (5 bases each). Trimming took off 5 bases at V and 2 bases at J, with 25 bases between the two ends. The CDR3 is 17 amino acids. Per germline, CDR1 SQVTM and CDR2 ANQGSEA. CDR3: CSVLGVNVRGEPYEQYF. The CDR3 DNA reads TGCAGCGTTTTGGGGGTGAACGTTCGAGGGGAACCCTACGAGCAGTACTTC.